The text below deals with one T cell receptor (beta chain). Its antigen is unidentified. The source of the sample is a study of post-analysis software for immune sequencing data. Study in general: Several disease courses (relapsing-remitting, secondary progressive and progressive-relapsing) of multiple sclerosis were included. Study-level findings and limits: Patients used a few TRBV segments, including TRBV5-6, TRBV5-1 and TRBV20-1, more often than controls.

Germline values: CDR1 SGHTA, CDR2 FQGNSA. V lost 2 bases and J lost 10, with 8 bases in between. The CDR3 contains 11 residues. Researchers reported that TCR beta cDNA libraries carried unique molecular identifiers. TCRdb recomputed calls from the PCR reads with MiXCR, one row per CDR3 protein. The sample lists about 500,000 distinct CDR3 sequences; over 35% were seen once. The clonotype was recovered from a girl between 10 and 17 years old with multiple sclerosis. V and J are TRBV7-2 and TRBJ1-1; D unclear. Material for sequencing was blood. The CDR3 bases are TGTGCCAGCAGCTTAAGCCAGCGAGCTTTCTTT. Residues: CASSLSQRAFF.